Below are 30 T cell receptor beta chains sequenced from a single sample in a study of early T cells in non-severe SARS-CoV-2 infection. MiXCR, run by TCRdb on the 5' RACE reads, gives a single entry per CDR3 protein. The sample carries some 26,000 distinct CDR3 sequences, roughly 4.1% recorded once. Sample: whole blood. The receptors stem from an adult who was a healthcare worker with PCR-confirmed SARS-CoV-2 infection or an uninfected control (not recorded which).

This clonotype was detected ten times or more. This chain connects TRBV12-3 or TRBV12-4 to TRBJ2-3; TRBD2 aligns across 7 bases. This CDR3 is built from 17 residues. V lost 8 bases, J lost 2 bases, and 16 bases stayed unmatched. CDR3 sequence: CASRSLSTSRNTDTQYF. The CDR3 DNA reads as TGTGCCAGCCGGAGTTTGTCGACTAGCCGTAACACAGATACGCAGTATTTT.

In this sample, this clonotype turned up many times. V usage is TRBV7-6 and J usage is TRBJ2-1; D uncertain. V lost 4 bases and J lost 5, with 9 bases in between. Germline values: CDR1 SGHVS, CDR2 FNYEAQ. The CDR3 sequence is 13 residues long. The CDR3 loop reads CASSWIGNNEQFF. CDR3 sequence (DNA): TGTGCCAGCAGCTGGATAGGGAACAATGAGCAGTTCTTC.

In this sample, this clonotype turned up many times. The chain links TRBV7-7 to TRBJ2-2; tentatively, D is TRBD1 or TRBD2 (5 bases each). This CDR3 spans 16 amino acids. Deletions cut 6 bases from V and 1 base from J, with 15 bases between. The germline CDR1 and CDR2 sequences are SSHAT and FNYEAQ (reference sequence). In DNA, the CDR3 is TGTGCCAGCAGAGGAGCCACTGGGGGGAACACCGGGGAGCTGTTTTTT. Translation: CASRGATGGNTGELFF.

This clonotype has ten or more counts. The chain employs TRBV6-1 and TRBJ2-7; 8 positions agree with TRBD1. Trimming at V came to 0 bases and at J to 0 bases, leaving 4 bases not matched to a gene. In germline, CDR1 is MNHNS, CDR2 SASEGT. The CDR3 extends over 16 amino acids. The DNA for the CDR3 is TGTGCCAGCAGTGAAGCCGAAACAGGGGGCTCCTACGAGCAGTACTTC. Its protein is CASSEAETGGSYEQYF.

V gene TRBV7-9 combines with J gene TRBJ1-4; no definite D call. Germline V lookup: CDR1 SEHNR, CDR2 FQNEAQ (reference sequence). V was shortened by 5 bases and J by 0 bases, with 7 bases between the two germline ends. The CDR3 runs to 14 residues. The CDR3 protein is CASSRGTTNEKLFF. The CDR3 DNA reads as TGTGCCAGCAGCCGAGGGACAACTAATGAAAAACTGTTTTTT.

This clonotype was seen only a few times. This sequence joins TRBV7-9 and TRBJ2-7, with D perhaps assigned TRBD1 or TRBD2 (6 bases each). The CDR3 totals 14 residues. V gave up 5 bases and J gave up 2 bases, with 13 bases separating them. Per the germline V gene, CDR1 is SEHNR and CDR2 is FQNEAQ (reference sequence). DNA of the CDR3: TGTGCCAGCAGCCGACTCGGGGGCGCCTACGAGCAGTACTTC. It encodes CASSRLGGAYEQYF.

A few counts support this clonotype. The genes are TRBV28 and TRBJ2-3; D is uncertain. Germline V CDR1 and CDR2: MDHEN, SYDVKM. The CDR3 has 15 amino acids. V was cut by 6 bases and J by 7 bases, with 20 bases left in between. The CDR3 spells CASSLRPPWIHTQYF. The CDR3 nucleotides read TGTGCCAGCAGCCTCAGGCCCCCATGGATCCATACGCAGTATTTT. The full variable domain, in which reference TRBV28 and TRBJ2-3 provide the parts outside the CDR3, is DVKVTQSSRYLVKRTGEKVFLECVQDMDHENMFWYRQDPGLGLRLIYFSYDVKMKEKGDIPEGYSVSREKKERFSLILESASTNQTSMYLCASSLRPPWIHTQYFGPGTRLTVL.

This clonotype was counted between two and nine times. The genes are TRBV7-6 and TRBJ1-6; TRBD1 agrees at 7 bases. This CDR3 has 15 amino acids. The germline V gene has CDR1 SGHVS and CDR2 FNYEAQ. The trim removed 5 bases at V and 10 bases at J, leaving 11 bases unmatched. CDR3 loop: CASSISQGVRSPLHF. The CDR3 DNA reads TGTGCCAGCAGCATCTCTCAGGGGGTTCGGTCACCCCTCCACTTT.

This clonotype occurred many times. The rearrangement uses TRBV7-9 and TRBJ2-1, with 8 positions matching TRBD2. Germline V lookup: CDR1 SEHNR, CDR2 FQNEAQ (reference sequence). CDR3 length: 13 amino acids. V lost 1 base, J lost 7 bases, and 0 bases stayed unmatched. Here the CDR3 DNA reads TGTGCCAGCAGCTTAGTAGCGGGAAATGAGCAGTTCTTC. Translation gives CASSLVAGNEQFF.

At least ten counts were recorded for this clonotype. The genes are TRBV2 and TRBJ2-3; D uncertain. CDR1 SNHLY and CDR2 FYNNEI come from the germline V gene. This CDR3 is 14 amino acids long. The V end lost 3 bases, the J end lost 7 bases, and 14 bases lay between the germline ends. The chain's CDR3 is CASSESGVENTQYF. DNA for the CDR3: TGTGCCAGCAGTGAGTCAGGTGTGGAAAATACGCAGTATTTT.

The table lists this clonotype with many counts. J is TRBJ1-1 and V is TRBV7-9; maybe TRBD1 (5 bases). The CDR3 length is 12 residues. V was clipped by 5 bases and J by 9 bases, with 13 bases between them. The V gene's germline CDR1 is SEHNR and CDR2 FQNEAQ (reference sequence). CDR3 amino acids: CASSVDRDQAFF. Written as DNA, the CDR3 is TGTGCCAGCAGCGTTGACCGGGACCAAGCTTTCTTT.

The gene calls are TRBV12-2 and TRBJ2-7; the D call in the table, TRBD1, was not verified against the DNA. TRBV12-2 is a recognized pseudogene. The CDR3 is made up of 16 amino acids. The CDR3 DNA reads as TGTGCAAGTCGCACCCGAAGGACAGGCGTCACCTACGAGCAGTACTTC. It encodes CASRTRRTGVTYEQYF.

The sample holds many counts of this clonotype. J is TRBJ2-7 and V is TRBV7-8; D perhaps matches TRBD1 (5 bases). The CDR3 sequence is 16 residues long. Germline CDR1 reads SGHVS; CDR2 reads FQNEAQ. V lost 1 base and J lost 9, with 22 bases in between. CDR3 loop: CASSLDSYRPKEGQYF. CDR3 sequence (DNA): TGTGCCAGCAGCTTAGACTCCTACAGGCCAAAAGAAGGGCAGTACTTC. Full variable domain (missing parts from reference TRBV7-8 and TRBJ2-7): GAGVSQSPRYKVAKRGQDVALRCDPISGHVSLFWYQQALGQGPEFLTYFQNEAQLDKSGLPSDRFFAERPEGSVSTLKIQRTQQEDSAVYLCASSLDSYRPKEGQYFGPGTRLTVT.

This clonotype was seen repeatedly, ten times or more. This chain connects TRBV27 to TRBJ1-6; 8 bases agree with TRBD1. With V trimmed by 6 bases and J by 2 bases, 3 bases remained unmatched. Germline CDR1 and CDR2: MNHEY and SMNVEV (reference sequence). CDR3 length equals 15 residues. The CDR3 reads CASRRQGTYNSPLHF. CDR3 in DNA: TGTGCCAGCAGAAGACAGGGGACCTATAATTCACCCCTCCACTTT.

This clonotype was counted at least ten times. The CDR3 DNA follows: TGTGCCAGCAGTTTTTATCCACAGGGGGCGCCGACGTCCGGCTATGGCTACACCTTC. Translating gives CASSFYPQGAPTSGYGYTF. The genes are TRBV27 and TRBJ1-2; 9 nucleotides line up with TRBD1. CDR3 length: 19 amino acids. The V gene end was trimmed by 3 bases and the J gene end by 4 bases; junction bases not matched to a gene: 18. The V gene's germline CDR1 is MNHEY and CDR2 SMNVEV (reference sequence).

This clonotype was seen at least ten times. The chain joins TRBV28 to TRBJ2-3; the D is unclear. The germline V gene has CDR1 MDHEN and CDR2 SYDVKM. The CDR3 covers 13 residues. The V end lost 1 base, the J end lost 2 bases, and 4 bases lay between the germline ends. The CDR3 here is CASSLSLTDTQYF. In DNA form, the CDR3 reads TGTGCCAGCAGTTTATCACTCACAGATACGCAGTATTTT.

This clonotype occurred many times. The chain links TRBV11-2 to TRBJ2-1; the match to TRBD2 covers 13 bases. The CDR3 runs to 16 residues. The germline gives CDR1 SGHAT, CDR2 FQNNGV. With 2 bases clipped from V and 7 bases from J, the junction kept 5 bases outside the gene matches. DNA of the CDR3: TGTGCCAGCAGCTTAAGACTAGCGGGGGGATGGAATGAGCAGTTCTTC. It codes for CASSLRLAGGWNEQFF. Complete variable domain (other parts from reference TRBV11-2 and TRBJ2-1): EAGVAQSPRYKIIEKRQSVAFWCNPISGHATLYWYQQILGQGPKLLIQFQNNGVVDDSQLPKDRFSAERLKGVDSTLKIQPAKLEDSAVYLCASSLRLAGGWNEQFFGPGTRLTVL.

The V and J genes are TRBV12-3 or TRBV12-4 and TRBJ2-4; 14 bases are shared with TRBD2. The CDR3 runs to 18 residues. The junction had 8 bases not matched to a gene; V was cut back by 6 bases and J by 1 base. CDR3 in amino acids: CASSLGTSGGLAKNIQYF. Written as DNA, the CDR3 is TGTGCCAGCAGCCTGGGGACTAGCGGGGGTTTGGCCAAAAACATTCAGTACTTC.

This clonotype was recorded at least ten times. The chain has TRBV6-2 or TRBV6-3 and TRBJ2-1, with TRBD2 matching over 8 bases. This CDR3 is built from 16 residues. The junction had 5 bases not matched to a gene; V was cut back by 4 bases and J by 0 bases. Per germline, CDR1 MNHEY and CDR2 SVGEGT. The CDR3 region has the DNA TGTGCCAGCAGTTTCCGGGGGGGTGGCTCCTACAATGAGCAGTTCTTC. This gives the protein CASSFRGGGSYNEQFF.

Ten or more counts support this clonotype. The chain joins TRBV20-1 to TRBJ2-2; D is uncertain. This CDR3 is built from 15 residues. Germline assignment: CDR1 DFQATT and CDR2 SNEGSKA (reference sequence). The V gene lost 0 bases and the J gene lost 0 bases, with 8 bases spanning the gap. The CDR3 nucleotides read TGCAGTGCTAGAGACCTAAAGACGAACACCGGGGAGCTGTTTTTT. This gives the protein CSARDLKTNTGELFF.

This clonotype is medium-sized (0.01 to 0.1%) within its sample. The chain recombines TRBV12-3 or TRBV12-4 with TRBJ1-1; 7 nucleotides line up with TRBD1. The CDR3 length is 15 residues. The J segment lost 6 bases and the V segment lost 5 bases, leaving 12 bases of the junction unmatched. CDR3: CASSPEQGLNAEAFF. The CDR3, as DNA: TGTGCCAGCAGTCCAGAACAGGGGTTGAATGCTGAAGCTTTCTTT.

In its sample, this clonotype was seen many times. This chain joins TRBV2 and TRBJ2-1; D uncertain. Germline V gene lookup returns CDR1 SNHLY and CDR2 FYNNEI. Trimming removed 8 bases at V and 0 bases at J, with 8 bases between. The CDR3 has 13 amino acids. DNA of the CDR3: TGTGCCAGCTCACCGGTCTCCTACAATGAGCAGTTCTTC. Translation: CASSPVSYNEQFF.

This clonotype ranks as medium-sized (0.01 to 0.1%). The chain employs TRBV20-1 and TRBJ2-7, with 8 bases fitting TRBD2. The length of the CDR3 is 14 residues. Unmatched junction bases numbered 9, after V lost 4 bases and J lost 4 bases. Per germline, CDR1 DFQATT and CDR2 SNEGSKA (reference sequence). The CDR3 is CSATAQRGSYEQYF. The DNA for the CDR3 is TGCAGTGCTACTGCCCAGCGGGGGTCTTACGAGCAGTACTTC.

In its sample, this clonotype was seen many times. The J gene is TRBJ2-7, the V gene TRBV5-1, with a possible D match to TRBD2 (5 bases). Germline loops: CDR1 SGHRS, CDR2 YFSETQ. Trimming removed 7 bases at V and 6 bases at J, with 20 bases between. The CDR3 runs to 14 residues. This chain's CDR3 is CASGFRDSLAEQYF. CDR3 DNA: TGCGCCAGCGGTTTCCGGGATTCCCTCGCCGAGCAGTACTTC.

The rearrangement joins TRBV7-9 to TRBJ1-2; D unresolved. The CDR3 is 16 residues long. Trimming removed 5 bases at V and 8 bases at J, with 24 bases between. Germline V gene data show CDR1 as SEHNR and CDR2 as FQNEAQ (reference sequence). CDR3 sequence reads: CASSRSGSQIQIGYTF. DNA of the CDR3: TGTGCCAGCAGCCGGTCGGGTAGCCAAATTCAAATCGGCTACACCTTC.

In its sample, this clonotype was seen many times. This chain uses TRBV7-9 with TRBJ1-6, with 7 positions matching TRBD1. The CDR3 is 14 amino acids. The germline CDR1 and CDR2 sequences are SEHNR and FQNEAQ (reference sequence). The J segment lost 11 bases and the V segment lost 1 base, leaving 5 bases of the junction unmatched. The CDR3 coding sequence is TGTGCCAGCAGCTTAGGGTTAGGGGGCACACCCCTCCACTTT. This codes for CASSLGLGGTPLHF.

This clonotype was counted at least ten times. The CDR3 DNA follows: TGTGCCAGCAGCCAAGAAACTACAGCGGGGGAGACAGATACGCAGTATTTT. This gives the protein CASSQETTAGETDTQYF. The chain uses TRBV3-1 and TRBJ2-3, with 8 bases identical to TRBD2. Germline V CDR1 and CDR2: LGHDT, YNNKEL (reference sequence). The CDR3 covers 17 residues. V trimming: 0 bases; J trimming: 3 bases; junction bases outside the gene matches: 8.

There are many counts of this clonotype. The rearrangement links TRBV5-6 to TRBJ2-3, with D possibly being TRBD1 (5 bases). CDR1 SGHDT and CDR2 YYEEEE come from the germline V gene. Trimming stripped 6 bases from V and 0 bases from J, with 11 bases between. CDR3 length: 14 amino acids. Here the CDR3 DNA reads TGTGCCAGCAAACAGGTTGCTAGCACAGATACGCAGTATTTT. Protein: CASKQVASTDTQYF.

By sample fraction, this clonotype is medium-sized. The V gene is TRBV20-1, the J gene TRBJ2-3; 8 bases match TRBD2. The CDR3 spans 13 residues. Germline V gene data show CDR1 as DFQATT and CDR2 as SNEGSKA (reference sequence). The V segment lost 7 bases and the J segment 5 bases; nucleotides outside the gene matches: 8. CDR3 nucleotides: TGCAGTGTGCGCGGGGGGTTCAGAGATACGCAGTATTTT. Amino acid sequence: CSVRGGFRDTQYF.

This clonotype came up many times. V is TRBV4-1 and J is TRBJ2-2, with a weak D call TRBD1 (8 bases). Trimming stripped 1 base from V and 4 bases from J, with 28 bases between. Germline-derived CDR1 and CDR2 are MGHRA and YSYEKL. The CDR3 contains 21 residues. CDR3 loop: CASSQGSLRTGTKWSTGELFF. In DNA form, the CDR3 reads TGCGCCAGCAGCCAAGGGAGCCTGAGGACAGGGACTAAGTGGAGCACCGGGGAGCTGTTTTTT.